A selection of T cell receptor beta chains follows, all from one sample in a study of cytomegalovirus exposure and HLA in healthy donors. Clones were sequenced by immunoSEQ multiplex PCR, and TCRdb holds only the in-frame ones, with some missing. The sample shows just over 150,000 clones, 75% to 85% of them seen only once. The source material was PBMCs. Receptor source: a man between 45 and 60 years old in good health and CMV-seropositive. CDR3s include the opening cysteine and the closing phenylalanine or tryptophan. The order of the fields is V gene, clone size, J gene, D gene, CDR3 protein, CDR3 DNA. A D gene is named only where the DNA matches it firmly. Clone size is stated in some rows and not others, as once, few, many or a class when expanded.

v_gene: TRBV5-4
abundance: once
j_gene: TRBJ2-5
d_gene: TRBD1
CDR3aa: CASSFDLTGGETQYF
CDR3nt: TGTGCCAGCAGCTTCGACCTAACAGGGGGAGAGACCCAGTACTTC

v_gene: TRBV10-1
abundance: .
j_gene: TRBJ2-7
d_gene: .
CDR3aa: CASSPGTPDYEQYF
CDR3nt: TGCGCCAGCAGTCCCGGGACACCCGACTACGAGCAGTACTTC

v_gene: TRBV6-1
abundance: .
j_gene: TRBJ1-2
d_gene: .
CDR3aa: CASSEVRGPSPNYGYTF
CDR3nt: TGTGCCAGCAGTGAAGTCAGGGGACCAAGTCCTAACTATGGCTACACCTTC

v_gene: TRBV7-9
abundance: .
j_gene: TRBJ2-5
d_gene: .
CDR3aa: CASSPRRESDGGKTQYF
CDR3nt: TGTGCCAGCAGCCCGAGAAGGGAGTCGGACGGAGGGAAGACCCAGTACTTC

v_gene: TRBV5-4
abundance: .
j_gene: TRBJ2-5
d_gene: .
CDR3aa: CASSLGAETQYF
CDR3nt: TGTGCCAGCAGCTTGGGGGCAGAGACCCAGTACTTC

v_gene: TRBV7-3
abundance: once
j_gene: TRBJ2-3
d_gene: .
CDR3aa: CASSEATDTQYF
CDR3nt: TGTGCCAGCAGCGAGGCCACAGATACGCAGTATTTT

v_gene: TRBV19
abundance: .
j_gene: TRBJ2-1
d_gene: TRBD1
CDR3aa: CASSKVRGQGANNEQFF
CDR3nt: TGTGCCAGTAGTAAGGTCAGGGGACAGGGGGCTAACAATGAGCAGTTCTTC

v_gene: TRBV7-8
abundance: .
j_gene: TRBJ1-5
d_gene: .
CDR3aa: CASSFQPEGGSNQPQHF
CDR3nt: TGTGCCAGCAGCTTCCAGCCCGAGGGAGGTAGCAATCAGCCCCAGCATTTT

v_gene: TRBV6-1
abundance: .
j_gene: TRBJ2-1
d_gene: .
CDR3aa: CASKGVGSYNEQFF
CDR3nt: TGTGCCAGCAAAGGGGTCGGCTCCTACAATGAGCAGTTCTTC

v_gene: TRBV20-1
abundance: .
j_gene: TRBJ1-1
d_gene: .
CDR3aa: CSARYITEAFF
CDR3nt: TGCAGTGCTCGTTATATCACTGAAGCTTTCTTT

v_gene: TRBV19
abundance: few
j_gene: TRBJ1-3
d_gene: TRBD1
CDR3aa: CASSMQGGSGNTIYF
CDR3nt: TGTGCCAGTAGTATGCAGGGGGGCTCTGGAAACACCATATATTTT

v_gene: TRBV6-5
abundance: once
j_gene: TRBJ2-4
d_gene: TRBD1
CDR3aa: CASSLGQGATIQYF
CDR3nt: TGTGCCAGCAGCCTGGGACAGGGGGCTACCATTCAGTACTTC

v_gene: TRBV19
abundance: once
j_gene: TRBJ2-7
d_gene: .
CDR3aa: CASSIVGYEQYF
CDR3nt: TGTGCCAGTAGTATAGTCGGTTACGAGCAGTACTTC

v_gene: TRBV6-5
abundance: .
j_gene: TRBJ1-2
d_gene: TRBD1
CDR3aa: CASSYSETGDPSGYTF
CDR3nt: TGTGCCAGCAGTTACTCGGAAACAGGGGATCCCTCTGGCTACACCTTC

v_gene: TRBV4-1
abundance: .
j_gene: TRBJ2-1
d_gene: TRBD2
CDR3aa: CASSQDVIAGAYEQFF
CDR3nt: TGCGCCAGCAGCCAAGACGTAATAGCGGGAGCTTATGAGCAGTTCTTC

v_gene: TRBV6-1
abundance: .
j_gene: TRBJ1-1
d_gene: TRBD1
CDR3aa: CASSVTGGEDSAFF
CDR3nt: TGTGCCAGCAGCGTGACAGGGGGCGAAGACTCGGCTTTCTTT

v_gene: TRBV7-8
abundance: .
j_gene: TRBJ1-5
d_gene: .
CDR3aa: CASSLAQSQPQHF
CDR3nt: TGTGCCAGCAGCTTAGCGCAGTCTCAGCCCCAGCATTTT

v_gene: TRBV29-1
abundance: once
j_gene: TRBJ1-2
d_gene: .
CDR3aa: CSAEVRDGYTF
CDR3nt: TGCAGCGCAGAGGTACGGGATGGCTACACCTTC

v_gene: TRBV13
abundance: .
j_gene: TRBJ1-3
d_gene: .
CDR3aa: CASSPQTGNTIYF
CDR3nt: TGTGCCAGCAGCCCCCAGACTGGAAACACCATATATTTT

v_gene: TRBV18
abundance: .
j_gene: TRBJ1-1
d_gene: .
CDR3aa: CASSLYPYEAFF
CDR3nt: TGTGCCAGCTCACTCTACCCTTATGAAGCTTTCTTT

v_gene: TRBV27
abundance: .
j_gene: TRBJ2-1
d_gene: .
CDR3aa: CASSFPQGGYNEQFF
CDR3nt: TGTGCCAGCAGTTTCCCCCAAGGGGGATACAATGAGCAGTTCTTC

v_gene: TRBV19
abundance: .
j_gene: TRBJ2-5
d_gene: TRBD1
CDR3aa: CASRTGQGMETQYF
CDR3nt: TGTGCCAGTAGGACGGGACAGGGGATGGAGACCCAGTACTTC

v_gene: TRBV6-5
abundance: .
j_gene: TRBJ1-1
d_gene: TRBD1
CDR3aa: CASRRTGERNTEAFF
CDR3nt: TGTGCCAGCAGGCGGACAGGGGAAAGGAACACTGAAGCTTTCTTT

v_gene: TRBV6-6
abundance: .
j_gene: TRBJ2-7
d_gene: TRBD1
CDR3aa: CASSPPGQGAREQYF
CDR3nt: TGTGCCAGCAGCCCTCCGGGACAGGGGGCAAGAGAGCAGTACTTC

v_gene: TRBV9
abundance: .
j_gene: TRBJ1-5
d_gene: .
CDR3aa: CASSFGVNQPQHF
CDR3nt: TGTGCCAGCAGCTTCGGTGTAAATCAGCCCCAGCATTTT

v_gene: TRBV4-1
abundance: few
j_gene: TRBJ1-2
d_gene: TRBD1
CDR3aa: CASSQGPGGNYGYTF
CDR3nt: TGCGCCAGCAGCCAAGGTCCAGGGGGCAACTATGGCTACACCTTC

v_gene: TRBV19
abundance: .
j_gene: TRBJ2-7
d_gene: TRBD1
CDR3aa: CASSGQTSYEQYF
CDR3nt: TGTGCCAGTTCGGGACAGACCTCCTACGAGCAGTACTTC

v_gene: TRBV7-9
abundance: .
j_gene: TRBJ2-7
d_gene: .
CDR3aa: CASSLADSAYEQYF
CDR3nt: TGTGCCAGCAGCTTAGCTGACTCCGCCTACGAGCAGTACTTC

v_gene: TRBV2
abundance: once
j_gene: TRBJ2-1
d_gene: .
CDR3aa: CASSSTKGRNNEQFF
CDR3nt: TGTGCCAGCAGTTCCACTAAGGGGAGGAACAATGAGCAGTTCTTC

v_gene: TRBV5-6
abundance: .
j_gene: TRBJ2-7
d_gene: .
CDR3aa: CASSFLDIPYEQYF
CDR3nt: TGTGCCAGCAGCTTTTTGGACATACCCTACGAGCAGTACTTC

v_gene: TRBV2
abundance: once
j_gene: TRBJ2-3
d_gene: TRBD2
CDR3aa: CASSPTGGPTDTQYF
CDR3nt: TGTGCCAGCAGTCCAACGGGAGGGCCAACAGATACGCAGTATTTT

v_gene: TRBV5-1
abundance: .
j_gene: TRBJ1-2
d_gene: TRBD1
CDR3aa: CASSWDREYGYTF
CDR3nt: TGCGCCAGCAGCTGGGACAGGGAATATGGCTACACCTTC

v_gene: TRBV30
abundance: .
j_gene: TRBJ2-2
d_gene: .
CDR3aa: CAWSRFTGELFF
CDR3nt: TGTGCCTGGAGCAGGTTCACCGGGGAGCTGTTTTTT

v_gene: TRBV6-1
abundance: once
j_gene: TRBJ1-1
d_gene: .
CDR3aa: CASSDRGGRMNTEAFF
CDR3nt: TGTGCCAGCAGTGATAGGGGGGGCAGGATGAACACTGAAGCTTTCTTT

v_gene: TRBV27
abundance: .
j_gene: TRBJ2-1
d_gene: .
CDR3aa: CASSFEGFHGADEQFF
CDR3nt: TGTGCCAGCAGTTTTGAAGGCTTTCATGGTGCGGATGAGCAGTTCTTC

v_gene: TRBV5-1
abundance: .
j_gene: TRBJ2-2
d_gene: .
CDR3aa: CASSLLMDGTGELFF
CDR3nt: TGCGCCAGCAGCTTACTAATGGATGGGACCGGGGAGCTGTTTTTT

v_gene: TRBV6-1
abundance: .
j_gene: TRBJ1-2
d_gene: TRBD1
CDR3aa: CASSVRLGQGLGGYTF
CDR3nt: TGTGCCAGCAGTGTCCGTCTGGGACAGGGGTTGGGTGGCTACACCTTC

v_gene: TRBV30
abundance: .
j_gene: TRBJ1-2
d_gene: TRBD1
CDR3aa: CAGTGFYGYTF
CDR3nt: TGTGCCGGGACAGGGTTTTATGGCTACACCTTC

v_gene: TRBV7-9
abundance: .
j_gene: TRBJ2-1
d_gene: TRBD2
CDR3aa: CASSPVSSGYNEQFF
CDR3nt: TGTGCCAGCAGCCCGGTTTCTAGCGGCTACAATGAGCAGTTCTTC

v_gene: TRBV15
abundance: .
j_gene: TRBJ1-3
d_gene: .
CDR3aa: CATSLERFASGNTIYF
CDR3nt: TGTGCCACCAGTCTAGAAAGATTCGCCTCTGGAAACACCATATATTTT

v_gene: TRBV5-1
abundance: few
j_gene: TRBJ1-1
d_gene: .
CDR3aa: CASSLSFPTEAFF
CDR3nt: TGCGCCAGCAGCCTCAGTTTTCCCACTGAAGCTTTCTTT

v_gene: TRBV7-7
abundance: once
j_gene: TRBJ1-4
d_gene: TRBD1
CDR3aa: CASSLSRGLGQATGEKLFF
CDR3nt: TGTGCCAGCAGCCTCTCCCGTGGACTGGGACAGGCTACCGGTGAAAAACTGTTTTTT

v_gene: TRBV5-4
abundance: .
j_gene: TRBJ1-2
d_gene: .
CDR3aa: CASSFQGWVGYTF
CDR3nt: TGTGCCAGCAGCTTTCAGGGATGGGTGGGCTACACCTTC

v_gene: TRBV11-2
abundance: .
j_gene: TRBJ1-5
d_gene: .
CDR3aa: CASSYDRYSNQPQHF
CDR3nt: TGTGCCAGCAGTTACGACAGGTATAGCAATCAGCCCCAGCATTTT

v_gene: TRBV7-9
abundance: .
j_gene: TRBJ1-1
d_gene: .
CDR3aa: CASSLEGRKTGGRSEAFF
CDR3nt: TGTGCCAGCAGCTTAGAGGGCAGGAAGACTGGAGGTAGGTCTGAAGCTTTCTTT

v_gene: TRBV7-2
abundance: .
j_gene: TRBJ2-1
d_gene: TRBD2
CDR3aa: CAGSLALAGGPISYNEQFF
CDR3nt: TGTGCCGGCAGCTTAGCCCTAGCGGGAGGGCCGATATCCTACAATGAGCAGTTCTTC

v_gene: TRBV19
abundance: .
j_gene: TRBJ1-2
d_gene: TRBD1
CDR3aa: CASNPGQGAYGYTF
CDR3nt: TGTGCCAGTAACCCGGGACAGGGTGCCTATGGCTACACCTTC

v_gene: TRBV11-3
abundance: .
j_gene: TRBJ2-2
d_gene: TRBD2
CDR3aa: CASTRGGTGELFF
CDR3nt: TGTGCCAGCACCCGGGGGGGAACCGGGGAGCTGTTTTTT

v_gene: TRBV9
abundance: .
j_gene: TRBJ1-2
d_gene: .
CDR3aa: CASSPPKGGYGYTF
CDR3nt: TGTGCCAGCAGCCCTCCCAAAGGGGGCTATGGCTACACCTTC

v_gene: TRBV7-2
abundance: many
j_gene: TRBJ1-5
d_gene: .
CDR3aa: CASSLWGPGEVSQPQHF
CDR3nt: TGTGCCAGCAGCTTATGGGGGCCAGGGGAAGTGAGCCAGCCCCAGCATTTT

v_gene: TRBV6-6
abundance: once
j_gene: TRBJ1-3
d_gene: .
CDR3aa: CASRRDSGSGNTIYF
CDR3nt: TGTGCCAGCAGGAGGGACTCCGGATCTGGAAACACCATATATTTT

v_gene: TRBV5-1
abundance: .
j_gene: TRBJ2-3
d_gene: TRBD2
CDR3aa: CASSLTAFSGMRADTQYF
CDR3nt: TGCGCCAGCAGCTTGACGGCGTTTAGCGGGATGCGGGCAGATACGCAGTATTTT

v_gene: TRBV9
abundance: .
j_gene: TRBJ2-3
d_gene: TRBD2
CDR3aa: CASSGTSGKLSDTQYF
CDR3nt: TGTGCCAGCAGCGGAACTAGCGGGAAATTATCAGATACGCAGTATTTT

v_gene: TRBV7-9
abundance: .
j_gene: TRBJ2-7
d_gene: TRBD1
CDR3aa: CASSRGTAYEQYF
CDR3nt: TGTGCCAGCAGCCGAGGGACAGCCTACGAGCAGTACTTC